The 5 T cell receptor beta chains reported below all come from one sample, sequenced in a study of T-cell memory formation after mild COVID-19. TCRdb re-called the 5' RACE reads through MiXCR, storing one row per CDR3 protein. The sample carries approximately 430,000 distinct CDR3 sequences, more than 20% recorded once. The sample consisted of PBMCs or a T cell subset sorted from them (not recorded which). Receptors were obtained from an adult woman who had mild COVID-19 (a few samples of this study predate the infection). Cell type and time point are not known.

As to this clonotype: The junction departs from the called germline gene at one end, perhaps through a read error. The chain combines TRBV24-1 with TRBJ2-3, with D tentatively TRBD1 or TRBD2 (5 bases each). Germline assignment: CDR1 KGHDR and CDR2 SFDVKD. This CDR3 has 17 amino acids. The CDR3 sequence is CATSDHRSGTFEDTKYF. In nucleotides, the CDR3 is TGTGCCACCAGTGACCACCGCTCCGGGACCTTCGAAGATACGAAGTATTTT.

This clonotype was recorded a few times. V usage is TRBV5-1 and J usage is TRBJ2-3, with TRBD2 matching over 12 bases. The CDR3 is 16 amino acids. The V segment lost 4 bases and the J segment 2 bases; nucleotides outside the gene matches: 5. Germline loops: CDR1 SGHRS, CDR2 YFSETQ. The CDR3 DNA sequence: TGCGCCAGCAGCAAAGGACTAGCGGGGATCACAGATACGCAGTATTTT. Translating it yields CASSKGLAGITDTQYF.

This chain links TRBV27 with TRBJ2-2; tentative D call: TRBD1 (5 bases). The V end was cut by 5 bases, the J end by 6 bases, with 19 bases between. The length of the CDR3 is 16 residues. Germline CDR1 and CDR2: MNHEY and SMNVEV (reference sequence). The CDR3 coding sequence is TGTGCCAGCAGTCCGCAAGGGGCCCTTCTCGCCGGGGAGCTGTTTTTT. Its protein product is CASSPQGALLAGELFF.

The J gene is TRBJ1-2, the V gene TRBV12-3 or TRBV12-4; 7 bases fit TRBD1. The V and J ends lost 6 bases and 6 bases, in that order; junction bases with no gene match: 7. There are 13 residues in the CDR3. CDR3 nucleotides: TGTGCCAGCAGATTCACAGGGGCTCATGGCTACACCTTC. Encoded protein: CASRFTGAHGYTF.

The CDR3 is CASSLGETGRGYTF. In DNA form, the CDR3 reads TGTGCCAGCAGCTTAGGCGAGACAGGGAGAGGCTACACCTTC. The gene calls are TRBV13 and TRBJ1-2; 7 bases match TRBD1. The CDR3 has 14 residues. V dropped 0 bases and J dropped 8; count of bases not matched to a gene: 6. CDR1 is PRHDT, CDR2 FYEKMQ, per germline (reference sequence).